This entry is about one T cell receptor (beta chain). Its antigen is unknown. The record has no base qualities; no much larger clone is one base away. Between the V and J ends, shortened by 5 bases and 4 bases respectively, the junction contains 12 bases. The germline V gene encodes CDR1 MNHEY and CDR2 SMNVEV (reference sequence). From its cysteine to its phenylalanine, the CDR3 spans 13 amino acids. Solely the CDR3 DNA is kept, with 39 bases framed from the first base. Library construction relied on 5' RACE. Sequencing took place on an Illumina HiSeq 2000. A universal primer binding site was added through template switching, and the final cDNA carried a unique molecular identifier so that TCR cDNA molecules could be counted accurately. Specific primers in the conserved constant-segment region were used to synthesize first-strand cDNA for TCR alpha and beta chains. To control for contamination, every cDNA library carried two barcodes: a SMART-Mk sample barcode plus Illumina barcodes. TruSeq adapter sequences and Illumina sample barcodes were added in two successive PCR steps. TCR alpha and beta cDNA libraries were sequenced on the Illumina HiSeq platform with custom primers. On the study's bioinformatics: MiGEC processed the raw reads to extract unique molecular identifiers, while MiXCR was used to determine the CDR3 positions. For each individual, recombination models were inferred using an EM algorithm with the repgenHMM and IGoR tools. The analysis of shared clonotypes was done with the tcR package in R, with sharing normalized by the product of cloneset sizes. Out-of-frame nonproductive sequences were analyzed to study raw recombination free of thymic and clonal selection effects. In-frame beta chains were kept once TCRdb had trimmed the public reads at Q25 with fastp and called clones with MiXCR. CDR3 protein sequences are deduplicated, and each keeps its most common genes and DNA. These V and J calls originate from TCRdb's pipeline instead of the authors' own analysis. The sample includes hundreds of thousands of distinct CDR3 sequences, with around 8% observed a single time. The ten largest account for 1.5% to 2.5% of the sample.

All donors were healthy Caucasians. Three pairs of female monozygotic twins, all aged about 18 to 29 years, made up the twin cohort. Miltenyi CD45RO+ enrichment and human naive T-cell isolation kits were used to isolate memory (CD45RO+) and naive T cells from PBMC. This record comes from a study of identical twins (dated by TCRdb to between 2015 and 2016). About the investigation overall: To test whether fetal clonotypes persist, the study used deep sequencing on TCR alpha and beta repertoires from monozygotic twins, unrelated adults of various ages, and cord blood. To rule out contamination, the twin experiments were replicated at different times with different library preparation protocols.

Study-wide findings and limitations: Compared with coincidental sharing between unrelated individuals, an excess of low generation-probability sequences was observed among out-of-frame TCR alpha sequences shared between twins. Zero-insertion analyses could be partly confounded by invariant T cells such as MAIT and iNKT, although diverse VJ usage argued against such confounding for most clonotypes. Excess twin sharing in beta out-of-frame sequences was weaker because fewer shared sequences lowered the signal-to-noise ratio. Abundant cord blood beta clonotypes carried fewer insertions; young adult naive repertoires showed a weaker similar trend, while memory repertoires showed none. In monozygotic twins, out-of-frame TCR alpha sharing was systematically underestimated by recombination models, although the models agreed with sharing between unrelated individuals. Because the same donors could not be followed over many years, the conclusions relied on cross-sectional statistical analysis.

The same data also contributed to another study, on yellow fever vaccine responses in identical twins. Taken from the second paper: According to the authors, in identical twins the way T cells responded to vaccination appeared partly convergent and partly personalized. In identical twins, the study followed T cell clones that responded to the vaccine with precision.

Recombination joined TRBV27 with TRBJ2-7, with the D gene not confidently named. The sample taken for sequencing was memory (CD45RO+) T cells sorted from blood. In the paper's terms, the cell subset or site label means: CD45RO+ enriched T cells. The TCR originated in a woman in her late teens or twenties in good health. The encoded CDR3 is CASSPALGYEQYF. The DNA is TGTGCCAGCAGTCCGGCGCTCGGTTACGAGCAGTACTTC.